This T cell receptor (beta chain) emerged from a study of blood T cell repertoires in COVID-19. Across the whole study: Samples representing acute and convalescent COVID-19 were sourced from the United States, Italy and Spain. Sample material is recorded as cDNA or gDNA derived from T cells, B-cell-depleted T cells, or PBMCs.

Under the authors' procedure: For nucleated cells, counts were estimated from reference gene primer amplification. TCRdb's copy holds only in-frame clones and misses some; the assay was immunoSEQ multiplex PCR. For V, J and clone size, that table is used; D and trimming come from the DNA. The sample shows about 54,000 clones, almost 90% of them seen only once. This clone was detected only once. CDR1 is SGHAT, CDR2 FQNNGV, per germline. CDR3 size: 15 residues. V lost 0 bases to trimming and J lost 3 bases, with 9 bases between them. Sequenced material: peripheral blood. The rearrangement links TRBV11-2 to TRBJ2-1; D is possibly TRBD2 (5 bases). This receptor was taken from a man aged 55 to 70 with active COVID-19. DNA of the CDR3: TGTGCCAGCAGCTTAGAGTCGGGAAGCTACAATGAGCAGTTCTTC. Its protein is CASSLESGSYNEQFF.